One and the same sample provided the 10 T cell receptor beta chains below, sequenced in a study of blood T cell repertoires in COVID-19. Data came from immunoSEQ multiplex PCR; TCRdb stores just in-frame clones and leaves some out. Here the sample spans 150,000 to 200,000 clones, more than 85% being singletons. Sequencing was done on a sample of peripheral blood. These receptors were taken from a woman aged 55-69 years with COVID-19, enrolled during active disease.

The gene calls are TRBV6-5 and TRBJ1-5; perhaps TRBD1 as D (6 bases). CDR1 is MNHEY and CDR2 is SVGAGI in the germline V gene. Trimming stripped 0 bases from V and 1 base from J, with 7 bases between. This CDR3 contains 15 residues. CDR3 in amino acids: CASSYSTGSNQPQHF. CDR3 DNA sequence: TGTGCCAGCAGTTACTCGACAGGAAGCAATCAGCCCCAGCATTTT.

The chain employs TRBV30 and TRBJ2-7, with a possible D match to TRBD1 (6 bases). This CDR3 region has 14 residues. Germline V gives CDR1 GTSNPN, CDR2 SVGIG (reference sequence). Deletions cut 2 bases from V and 4 bases from J, with 15 bases between. Here the CDR3 DNA reads TGTGCCTGGAGTCTAGGCCTCAGGGGTTACGAGCAGTACTTC. Its translation: CAWSLGLRGYEQYF.

The chain employs TRBV5-6 and TRBJ1-2; no firm D call. The V end was cut by 0 bases, the J end by 6 bases, with 9 bases between. Germline V gives CDR1 SGHDT, CDR2 YYEEEE. The length of the CDR3 is 13 residues. CDR3 DNA: TGTGCCAGCAGCTTGGCCCGAGGAGATGGCTACACCTTC. Translating gives CASSLARGDGYTF.

The V gene is TRBV6-6, the J gene TRBJ2-3, with D possibly matching TRBD2 (5 bases). Germline V gene lookup returns CDR1 MNHNY and CDR2 SVGAGI (reference sequence). The ends were cut back, 5 bases at V and 0 bases at J, with 12 bases in the middle. The CDR3 sequence is 15 residues long. The CDR3 DNA reads as TGTGCCAGCAGTCTGCGGGTCCCTAGCACAGATACGCAGTATTTT. It specifies CASSLRVPSTDTQYF.

The chain uses TRBV9 and TRBJ1-4; a possible D gene is TRBD1 (6 bases). There are 15 residues in the CDR3. V lost 2 bases and J 1 base, leaving 9 bases between the germline ends. Germline V gene sequence: CDR1 SGDLS, CDR2 YYNGEE. CDR3 in amino acids: CASSVQGRTNEKLFF. CDR3 DNA sequence: TGTGCCAGCAGCGTCCAGGGGAGAACTAATGAAAAACTGTTTTTT.

The rearrangement links TRBV11-3 to TRBJ2-2; no clear D. V lost 5 bases to trimming and J lost 7 bases, with 14 bases between them. The CDR3 runs 14 residues. Germline assignment: CDR1 SGHNT and CDR2 YENEEA. The CDR3 is CASSPLSGVGELFF. The CDR3 DNA reads TGTGCCAGCAGCCCCCTGAGTGGTGTCGGGGAGCTGTTTTTT.

V usage is TRBV18 and J usage is TRBJ1-6, with D possibly TRBD1 on 5 matching bases. The CDR3 covers 16 residues. Trimming shortened V by 4 bases and J by 7 bases, and 17 bases separated the two germline ends. Germline V gives CDR1 KGHSH, CDR2 LQKENI. The CDR3 DNA sequence: TGTGCCAGCTCACAGGACTTGGGACTTTACAATTCACCCCTCCACTTT. The encoded protein is CASSQDLGLYNSPLHF.

The CDR3 DNA follows: TGTGCCAGCAGTTACTCCGGGCAGGGGGCCGCAGCTTTCTTT. Translating it yields CASSYSGQGAAAFF. This chain joins TRBV6-6 and TRBJ1-1; 8 bases are a match to TRBD1. In germline, CDR1 is MNHNY, CDR2 SVGAGI (reference sequence). CDR3 length: 14 amino acids. Trimming took 0 bases from V and 10 from J; bases not matched to a gene: 7.

CDR3 in DNA: TGTGCCAGCAACCAAGTGAGCACCGGGGAGCTGTTTTTT. Protein: CASNQVSTGELFF. The chain uses TRBV7-9 and TRBJ2-2; D remains ambiguous. Deletions cut 7 bases from V and 4 bases from J, with 10 bases between. This CDR3 contains 13 residues. CDR1 is SEHNR, CDR2 FQNEAQ, per germline (reference sequence).

The chain couples TRBV27 to TRBJ1-2, with D tentatively TRBD1 (5 bases). V was trimmed by 5 bases and J by 4 bases, leaving 20 bases between them. Germline CDR1 is MNHEY and CDR2 is SMNVEV (reference sequence). This CDR3 contains 16 residues. CDR3 sequence (DNA): TGTGCCAGCAGTCCTATCCCCACAGGAGCGGGCTATGGCTACACCTTC. This translates into CASSPIPTGAGYGYTF.